The next 6 T cell receptor beta chains were all read from a single sample in a study of shared clonotypes between healthy human individuals. The table came from immunoSEQ multiplex PCR; TCRdb's copy has only in-frame clones and leaves some out. The data show about a million clones, around 77% seen once. Sequenced input: memory CD4+ T cells from PBMCs. The subset was: CD45RA-negative fraction. These receptors came from a man aged 18 to 29 in good health. Some clones in this sample may be carry-over from other donors' samples.

V and J are TRBV5-1 and TRBJ2-7; D not certain. The V end lost 0 bases, the J end lost 6 bases, and 16 bases lay between the germline ends. The CDR3 contains 15 residues. Germline V gene lookup returns CDR1 SGHRS and CDR2 YFSETQ. The CDR3 loop reads CASSLGGTTSSEQYF. Written as DNA, the CDR3 is TGCGCCAGCAGCTTGGGGGGAACTACCTCGTCCGAGCAGTACTTC.

This rearrangement joins TRBV5-1 to TRBJ2-3; unclear D gene. Germline V gene data show CDR1 as SGHRS and CDR2 as YFSETQ. The CDR3 sequence is 13 residues long. The ends were cut back, 0 bases at V and 5 bases at J, with 7 bases in the middle. The CDR3 protein is CASSLVDGDTQYF. The CDR3 nucleotides read TGCGCCAGCAGCTTGGTGGACGGAGATACGCAGTATTTT.

The chain links TRBV6-5 to TRBJ1-1; D is unclear. The CDR3 runs 14 residues. The V and J ends lost 0 bases and 2 bases respectively, with 7 bases between them. CDR1 MNHEY and CDR2 SVGAGI come from the germline V gene. The CDR3 DNA is TGTGCCAGCAGTTACTCGTTCGATAACACTGAAGCTTTCTTT. Protein product: CASSYSFDNTEAFF.

The V and J genes are TRBV6-1 and TRBJ2-3, with unresolved D. V was clipped by 7 bases and J by 4 bases, with 12 bases between them. The CDR3 is made up of 13 amino acids. CDR1 and CDR2 (germline): MNHNS, SASEGT. The CDR3 spells CASTLRAADTQYF. In DNA form, the CDR3 reads TGTGCCAGCACGTTAAGGGCGGCAGATACGCAGTATTTT.

The chain employs TRBV29-1 and TRBJ1-1; TRBD1 matches 8 bases. J was trimmed by 2 bases and V by 3 bases; bases with no gene match: 14. Germline V gene sequence: CDR1 SQVTM, CDR2 ANQGSEA. The CDR3 covers 17 residues. CDR3 in amino acids: CSVDRDRYGRANTEAFF. The CDR3 DNA reads as TGCAGCGTTGATAGGGACAGGTACGGAAGAGCAAACACTGAAGCTTTCTTT. The variable domain in full, completed from reference TRBV29-1 and TRBJ1-1, reads SAVISQKPSRDICQRGTSLTIQCQVDSQVTMMFWYRQQPGQSLTLIATANQGSEATYESGFVIDKFPISRPNLTFSTLTVSNMSPEDSSIYLCSVDRDRYGRANTEAFFGQGTRLTVV.

The V call is TRBV10-3, the J call TRBJ2-3; no definite D call. This CDR3 comprises 13 residues. Per germline, CDR1 ENHRY and CDR2 SYGVKD. V dropped 8 bases and J dropped 2 bases, with 11 bases sitting between them. This chain's CDR3 is CAILRPPTDTQYF. In DNA form, the CDR3 reads TGTGCCATCCTCCGACCCCCCACAGATACGCAGTATTTT.